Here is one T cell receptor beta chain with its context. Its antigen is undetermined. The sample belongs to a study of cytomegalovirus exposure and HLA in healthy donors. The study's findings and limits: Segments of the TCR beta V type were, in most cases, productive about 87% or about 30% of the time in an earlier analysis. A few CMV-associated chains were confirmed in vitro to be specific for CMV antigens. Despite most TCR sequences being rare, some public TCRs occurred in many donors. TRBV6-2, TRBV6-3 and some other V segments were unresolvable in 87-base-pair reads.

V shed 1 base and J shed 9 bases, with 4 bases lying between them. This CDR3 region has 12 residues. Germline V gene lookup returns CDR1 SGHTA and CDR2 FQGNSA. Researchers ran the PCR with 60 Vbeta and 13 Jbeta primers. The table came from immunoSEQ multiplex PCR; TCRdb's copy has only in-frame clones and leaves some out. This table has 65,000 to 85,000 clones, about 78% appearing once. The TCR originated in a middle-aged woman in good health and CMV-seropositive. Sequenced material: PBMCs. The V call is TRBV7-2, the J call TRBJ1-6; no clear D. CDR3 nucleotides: TGTGCCAGCAGCTTAGGGGCTTCACCCCTCCACTTT. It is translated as CASSLGASPLHF.